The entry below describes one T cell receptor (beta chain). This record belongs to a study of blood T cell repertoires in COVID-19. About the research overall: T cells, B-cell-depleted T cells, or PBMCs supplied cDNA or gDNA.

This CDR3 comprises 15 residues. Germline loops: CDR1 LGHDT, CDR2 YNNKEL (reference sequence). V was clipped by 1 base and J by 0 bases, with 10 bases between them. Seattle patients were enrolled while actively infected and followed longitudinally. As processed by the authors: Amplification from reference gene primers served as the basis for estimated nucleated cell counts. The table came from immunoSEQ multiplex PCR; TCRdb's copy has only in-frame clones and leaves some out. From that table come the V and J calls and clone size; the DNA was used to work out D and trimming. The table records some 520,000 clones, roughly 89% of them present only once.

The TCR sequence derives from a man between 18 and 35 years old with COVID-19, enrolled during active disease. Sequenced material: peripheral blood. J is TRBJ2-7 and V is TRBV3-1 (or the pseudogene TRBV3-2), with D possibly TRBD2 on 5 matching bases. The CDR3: CASSQAGVSSYEQYF. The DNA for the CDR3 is TGTGCCAGCAGCCAAGCCGGGGTTAGCTCCTACGAGCAGTACTTC.